Listed below are T cell receptor beta chains from one sample, sequenced in a study of blood T cells in healthy people across ages. TCRdb recomputed calls from the 5' RACE reads with MiXCR, one row per CDR3 protein. In the table there are about 1.8 million distinct CDR3 sequences, less than 50% of which are singletons. The sequenced sample consisted of blood. All receptors come from a woman between 35 and 50 years old in good health. Both conserved end residues are part of each CDR3. D genes are given only for firm matches. Clone size is not always given. Where it is, it says once, few, many or a class for expanded clones.

size: -; V: TRBV5-6; length: 16; J: TRBJ2-4; D: -; CDR3: CASSLVRGLAKNIQYF; DNA: TGTGCCAGCAGCTTGGTGAGAGGGCTAGCCAAAAACATTCAGTACTTC
size: -; V: TRBV15; length: 12; J: TRBJ1-2; D: -; CDR3: CATSPGQRPDTF; DNA: TGTGCCACCAGCCCGGGACAAAGGCCCGACACCTTC
size: few; V: TRBV10-3; length: 15; J: TRBJ1-5; D: -; CDR3: CAISESSGGNQPQHF; DNA: TGTGCCATCAGTGAATCGAGTGGGGGCAATCAGCCCCAGCATTTT
size: few; V: TRBV4-1; length: 18; J: TRBJ2-1; D: TRBD2; CDR3: CASSQDGLQRGVYNEQFF; DNA: TGCGCCAGCAGCCAGGATGGCCTACAGCGGGGGGTGTACAATGAGCAGTTCTTC
size: -; V: TRBV6-5; length: 14; J: TRBJ2-3; D: -; CDR3: CASSYSGGPGTQYF; DNA: TGTGCCAGCAGTTACTCTGGTGGACCCGGTACGCAGTATTTT
size: -; V: TRBV6-1; length: 15; J: TRBJ1-5; D: -; CDR3: CASSEARVGNQPQHF; DNA: TGTGCCAGCAGTGAAGCGCGAGTCGGCAATCAGCCCCAGCATTTT
size: -; V: TRBV4-2; length: 18; J: TRBJ2-7; D: -; CDR3: CASSQEPSMGRVTYEQYF; DNA: TGTGCCAGCAGCCAAGAACCATCGATGGGACGGGTAACCTACGAGCAGTACTTC
size: few; V: TRBV29-1; length: 15; J: TRBJ2-1; D: TRBD2; CDR3: CSVESRRGVYNEQFF; DNA: TGCAGCGTTGAATCCCGGCGGGGGGTATACAATGAGCAGTTCTTC
size: -; V: TRBV5-1; length: 15; J: TRBJ1-2; D: -; CDR3: CASSLEAEANYGYTF; DNA: TGCGCCAGCAGCTTGGAGGCAGAAGCTAACTATGGCTACACCTTC
size: -; V: TRBV4-3; length: 14; J: TRBJ1-4; D: -; CDR3: CASNQGGTKLLGFF; DNA: TGCGCCAGCAACCAAGGAGGGACCAAATTACTCGGGTTTTTT
size: -; V: TRBV13; length: 17; J: TRBJ1-2; D: TRBD1; CDR3: CASSPSRGQSISGGYTF; DNA: TGTGCCAGCAGCCCAAGTAGGGGGCAATCGATTTCAGGAGGCTACACCTTC
size: -; V: TRBV7-2; length: 16; J: TRBJ1-1; D: -; CDR3: CASSSGVGARNTEAFF; DNA: TGTGCCAGCAGCTCCGGGGTCGGGGCCCGGAACACTGAAGCTTTCTTT
size: -; V: TRBV20-1; length: 15; J: TRBJ1-4; D: TRBD1; CDR3: CSARSWDRGNEKLFF; DNA: TGCAGTGCTAGATCCTGGGACAGGGGTAATGAAAAACTGTTTTTT
size: -; V: TRBV28; length: 16; J: TRBJ2-1; D: -; CDR3: CASRPGGGGGIDEQFF; DNA: TGTGCCAGCAGGCCTGGCGGGGGCGGGGGAATCGATGAGCAGTTCTTC
size: -; V: TRBV20-1; length: 14; J: TRBJ2-3; D: -; CDR3: CSASLQGLTDTQYF; DNA: TGCAGTGCTAGTCTGCAGGGACTCACAGATACGCAGTATTTT
size: -; V: TRBV9; length: 15; J: TRBJ2-3; D: -; CDR3: CASSPNTTGTDTQYF; DNA: TGTGCCAGCAGCCCAAATACGACTGGAACAGATACGCAGTATTTT
size: -; V: TRBV7-2; length: 15; J: TRBJ2-4; D: -; CDR3: CASSTPGTSYNEQYF; DNA: TGTGCCAGCAGCACACCCGGGACATCCTACAATGAGCAGTACTTC
size: -; V: TRBV28; length: 14; J: TRBJ1-1; D: -; CDR3: CASSLSAGFTEAFF; DNA: TGTGCCAGCAGTTTATCCGCAGGGTTTACTGAAGCTTTCTTT
size: few; V: TRBV20-1; length: 14; J: TRBJ2-1; D: -; CDR3: CSARDIRRHNEQFF; DNA: TGCAGTGCTAGAGATATACGCAGACACAATGAGCAGTTCTTC
size: -; V: TRBV29-1; length: 13; J: TRBJ2-7; D: -; CDR3: CSARSGNAYEQYF; DNA: TGCAGCGCACGCTCAGGGAATGCCTACGAGCAGTACTTC
size: few; V: TRBV7-2; length: 15; J: TRBJ2-1; D: TRBD2; CDR3: CASCSQRGLYNEQFF; DNA: TGTGCCAGCTGTTCTCAGCGGGGGCTATACAATGAGCAGTTCTTT
size: -; V: TRBV28; length: 13; J: TRBJ2-7; D: -; CDR3: CASVPGRSYEQYF; DNA: TGTGCCAGCGTACCCGGCAGGAGCTACGAGCAGTACTTC
size: few; V: TRBV20-1; length: 14; J: TRBJ2-7; D: -; CDR3: CSAHSAGLHYEQYF; DNA: TGCAGTGCTCACTCGGCCGGGCTCCACTACGAGCAGTACTTC
size: few; V: TRBV12-3/TRBV12-4; length: 12; J: TRBJ2-7; D: -; CDR3: CASNLRGFEQYF; DNA: TGTGCCAGCAACCTGCGGGGTTTCGAGCAGTACTTC